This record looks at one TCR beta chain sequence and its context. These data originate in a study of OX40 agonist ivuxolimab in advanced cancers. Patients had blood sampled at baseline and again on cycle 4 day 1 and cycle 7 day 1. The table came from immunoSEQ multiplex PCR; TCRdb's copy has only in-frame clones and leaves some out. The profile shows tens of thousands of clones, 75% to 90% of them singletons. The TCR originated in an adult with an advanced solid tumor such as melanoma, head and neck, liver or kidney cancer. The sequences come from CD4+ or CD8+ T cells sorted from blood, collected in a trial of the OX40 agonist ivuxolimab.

CDR3 in amino acids: CASSPYGVSGPPPLHF. The CDR3 DNA sequence: TGTGCCAGCAGCCCCTACGGTGTATCAGGACCCCCACCCCTCCACTTT. J is TRBJ1-6 and V is TRBV7-9, with unresolved D. Per germline, CDR1 SEHNR and CDR2 FQNEAQ (reference sequence). This CDR3 comprises 16 residues. Deletions cut 5 bases from V and 11 bases from J, with 22 bases between.